This TCR beta chain derives from a study of OX40 agonist ivuxolimab in advanced cancers. The CDR3 is 16 amino acids. V was pared by 0 bases and J by 0 bases, with 11 bases between. Germline V lookup: CDR1 MNHEY, CDR2 SVGAGI. The assay was immunoSEQ multiplex PCR, and TCRdb's table has in-frame clones only and misses some. Counted here are some 40,000 clones, roughly nine tenths occurring once; the ten biggest clones make up around 29%. The study's findings and limits: At doses 0.1 to 3.0 mg/kg, CD4+ and CD8+ clones expanded.

Sampling times: baseline, cycle 4 day 1, cycle 7 day 1. Notes on this clone: Its target is unknown.

The receptor was derived from an adult with an advanced solid tumor such as melanoma, head and neck, liver or kidney cancer. The sequenced sample was CD4+ or CD8+ T cells sorted from blood, obtained in a trial of the OX40 agonist ivuxolimab. This chain links TRBV6-5 with TRBJ1-1; D ambiguous. The CDR3 DNA reads as TGTGCCAGCAGTTACTCGAGAAGGGCCCTGAACACTGAAGCTTTCTTT. This sequence encodes CASSYSRRALNTEAFF.